Listed below are T cell receptor beta chains from one sample, sequenced in a study of blood T cell repertoires in COVID-19. The method was immunoSEQ multiplex PCR; TCRdb's version includes in-frame clones alone and lacks a portion of them. The profile covers hundreds of thousands of clones, with around 82% appearing a single time and about 5.3% taken by the ten largest. The sample was PBMCs or T cells enriched from blood (not recorded which). The receptors stem from a woman in her 50s who had been exposed to COVID-19. Both conserved end residues are part of each CDR3.

CDR3	V	J
CASSPNSHGGYGYTF	TRBV4-1	TRBJ1-2
CASSHPGEGNYGYTF	TRBV5-4	TRBJ1-2
CASSSVSGNTIYF	TRBV18	TRBJ1-3
CASSPPAFGGANTEAFF	TRBV18	TRBJ1-1
CASSLVGGMGAFF	TRBV7-2	TRBJ1-1
CASSLGQGGGMGNQPQHF	TRBV3-1/TRBV3-2	TRBJ1-5
CASSPYRNTEAFF	TRBV7-2	TRBJ1-1
CASSVDGSYEQYF	TRBV2	TRBJ2-7
CATSRDRGRNQPQHF	TRBV15	TRBJ1-5
CASSRLSLYGYTF	TRBV11-2	TRBJ1-2
CASSLGFGTGVTEAFF	TRBV5-1	TRBJ1-1
CASSPDRNDQPQHF	TRBV18	TRBJ1-5
CASSGAMGTEAFF	TRBV18	TRBJ1-1
CARYRGGSTDTQYF	TRBV19	TRBJ2-3
CASSVDRGNYGYTF	TRBV2	TRBJ1-2
CASSLIRGGSEKLFF	TRBV28	TRBJ1-4
CASSFVGQGPEAFF	TRBV7-8	TRBJ1-1
CASSPWGGLNQPQHF	TRBV5-6	TRBJ1-5
CASMGGGGNQPQHF	TRBV28	TRBJ1-5
CASSLGAGPTYEQYF	TRBV11-1	TRBJ2-7
CASSYSEGTDTQYF	TRBV6-2/TRBV6-3	TRBJ2-3
CASSPQGRGDTQYF	TRBV18	TRBJ2-3
CACSTGLYGYTF	TRBV28	TRBJ1-2
CASSRGQGAYYGYTF	TRBV14	TRBJ1-2
CASTRQGLNTEAFF	TRBV5-6	TRBJ1-1
CAIRPTGSSYEQYF	TRBV10-3	TRBJ2-7
CSVSGHRSSYNEQFF	TRBV29-1	TRBJ2-1
CASSDWTGKRIGELFF	TRBV19	TRBJ2-2
CASMETGQETQYF	TRBV6-5	TRBJ2-5
CASGGSRTYEQFF	TRBV6-6	TRBJ2-1
CASSPTAGRPPGNEQYF	TRBV4-3	TRBJ2-7
CASKLTGGGPEAFF	TRBV2	TRBJ1-1
CASRQGTEAFF	TRBV6-4	TRBJ1-1
CASSLVQGTYEQYF	TRBV27	TRBJ2-7
CASSGRGLGSTEAFF	TRBV19	TRBJ1-1
CASRGQVAFNEQFF	TRBV7-9	TRBJ2-1
CASSLVRLGETQYF	TRBV7-2	TRBJ2-5
CASSQNWDTGAFF	TRBV3-1/TRBV3-2	TRBJ1-1
CASTWGGSNQPQHF	TRBV28	TRBJ1-5